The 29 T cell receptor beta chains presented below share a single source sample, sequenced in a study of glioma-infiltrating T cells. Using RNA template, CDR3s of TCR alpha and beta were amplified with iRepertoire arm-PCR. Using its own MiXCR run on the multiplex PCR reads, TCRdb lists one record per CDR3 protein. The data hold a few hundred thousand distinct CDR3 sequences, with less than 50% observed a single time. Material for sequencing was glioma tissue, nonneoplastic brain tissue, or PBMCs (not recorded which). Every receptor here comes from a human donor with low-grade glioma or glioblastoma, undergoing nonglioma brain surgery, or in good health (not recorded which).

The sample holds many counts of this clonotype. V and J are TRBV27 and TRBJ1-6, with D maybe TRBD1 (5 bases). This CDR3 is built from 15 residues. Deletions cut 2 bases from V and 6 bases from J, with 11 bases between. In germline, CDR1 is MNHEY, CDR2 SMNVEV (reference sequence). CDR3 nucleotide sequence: TGTGCCAGCAGTTTAGGCCGGGACTTTAATTCACCCCTCCACTTT. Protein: CASSLGRDFNSPLHF.

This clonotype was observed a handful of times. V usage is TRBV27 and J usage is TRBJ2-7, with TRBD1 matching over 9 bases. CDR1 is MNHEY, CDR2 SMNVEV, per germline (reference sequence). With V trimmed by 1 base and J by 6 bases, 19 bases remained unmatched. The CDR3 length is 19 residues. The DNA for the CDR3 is TGTGCCAGCAGTTTATTGAGCCCAAGATCCCGGGACAGGGTAGTCGAGCAGTACTTC. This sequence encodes CASSLLSPRSRDRVVEQYF.

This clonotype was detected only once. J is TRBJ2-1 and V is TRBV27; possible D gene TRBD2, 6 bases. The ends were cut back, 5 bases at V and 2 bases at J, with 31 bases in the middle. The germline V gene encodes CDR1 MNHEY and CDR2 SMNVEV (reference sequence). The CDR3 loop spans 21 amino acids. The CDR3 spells CASSGPGVAYPTRGAYNEQFF. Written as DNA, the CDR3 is TGTGCCAGCAGTGGCCCCGGGGTCGCTTACCCGACTAGAGGGGCCTACAATGAGCAGTTCTTC.

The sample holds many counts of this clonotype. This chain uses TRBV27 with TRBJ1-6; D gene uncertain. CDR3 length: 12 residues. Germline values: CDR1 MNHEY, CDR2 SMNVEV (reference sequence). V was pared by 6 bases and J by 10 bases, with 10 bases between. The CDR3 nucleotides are TGTGCCAGCAGCCTCCGAGGCTCACCCCTCCACTTT. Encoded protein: CASSLRGSPLHF.

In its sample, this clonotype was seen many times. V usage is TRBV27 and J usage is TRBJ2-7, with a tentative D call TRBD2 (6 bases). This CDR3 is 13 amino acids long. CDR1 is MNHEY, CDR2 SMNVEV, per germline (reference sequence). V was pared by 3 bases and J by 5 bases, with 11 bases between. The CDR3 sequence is CASSFGGSHEQYF. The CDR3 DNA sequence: TGTGCCAGCAGTTTTGGGGGGAGCCACGAGCAGTACTTC.

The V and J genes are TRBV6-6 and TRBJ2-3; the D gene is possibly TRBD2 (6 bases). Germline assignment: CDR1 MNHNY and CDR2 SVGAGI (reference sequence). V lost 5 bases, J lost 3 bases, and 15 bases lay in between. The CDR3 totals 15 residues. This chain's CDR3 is CASSAGRVGTDTQYF. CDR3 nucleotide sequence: TGTGCCAGCAGTGCGGGGCGCGTCGGGACAGATACGCAGTATTTT.

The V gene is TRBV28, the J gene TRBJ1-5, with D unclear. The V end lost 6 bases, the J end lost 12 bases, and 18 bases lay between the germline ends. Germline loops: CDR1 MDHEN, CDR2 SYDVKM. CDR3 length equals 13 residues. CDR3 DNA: TGTGCCAGCAGAGCCCGGGGTACAAGAGTCCAGCATTTT. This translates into CASRARGTRVQHF.

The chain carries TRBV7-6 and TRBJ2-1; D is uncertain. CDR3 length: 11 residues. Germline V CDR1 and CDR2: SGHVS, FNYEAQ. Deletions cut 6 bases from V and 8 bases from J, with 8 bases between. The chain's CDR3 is CASRNDDEQFF. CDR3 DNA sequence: TGTGCCAGCAGAAACGACGATGAGCAGTTCTTC.

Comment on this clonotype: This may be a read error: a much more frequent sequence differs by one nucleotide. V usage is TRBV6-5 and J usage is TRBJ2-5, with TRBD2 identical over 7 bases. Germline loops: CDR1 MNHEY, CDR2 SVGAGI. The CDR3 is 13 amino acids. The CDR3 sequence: CASRRRETETLYF. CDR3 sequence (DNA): TGTGCCAGCAGAAGGCGGGAGACAGAGACCCTGTACTTC.

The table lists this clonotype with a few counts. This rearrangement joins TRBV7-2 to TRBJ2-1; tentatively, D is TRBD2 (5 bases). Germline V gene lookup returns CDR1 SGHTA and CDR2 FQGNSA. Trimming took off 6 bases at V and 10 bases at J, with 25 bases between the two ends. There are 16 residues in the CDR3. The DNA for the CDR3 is TGTGCCAGCAGATTAAGCTTAGCGACCGCGAAAGAAGAGCAGTTCTTC. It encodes CASRLSLATAKEEQFF.

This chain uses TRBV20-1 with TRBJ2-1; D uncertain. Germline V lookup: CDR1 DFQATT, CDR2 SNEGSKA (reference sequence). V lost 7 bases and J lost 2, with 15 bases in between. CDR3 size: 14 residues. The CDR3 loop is CSGSPTVPYNEQFF. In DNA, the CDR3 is TGCAGTGGTAGCCCGACGGTACCCTACAATGAGCAGTTCTTC.

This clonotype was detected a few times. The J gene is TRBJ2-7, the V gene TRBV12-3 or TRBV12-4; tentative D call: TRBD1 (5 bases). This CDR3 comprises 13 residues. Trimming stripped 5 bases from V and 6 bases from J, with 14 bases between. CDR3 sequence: CASSASQGGEQYF. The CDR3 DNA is TGTGCCAGCAGTGCCTCCCAGGGTGGCGAGCAGTACTTC.

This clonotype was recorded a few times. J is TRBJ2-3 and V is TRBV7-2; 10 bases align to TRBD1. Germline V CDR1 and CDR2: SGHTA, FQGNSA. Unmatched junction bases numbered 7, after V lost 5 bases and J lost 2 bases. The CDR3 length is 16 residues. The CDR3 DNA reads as TGTGCCAGCAGCCCGTGGGACAGGGGCTACACAGATACGCAGTATTTT. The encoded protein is CASSPWDRGYTDTQYF.

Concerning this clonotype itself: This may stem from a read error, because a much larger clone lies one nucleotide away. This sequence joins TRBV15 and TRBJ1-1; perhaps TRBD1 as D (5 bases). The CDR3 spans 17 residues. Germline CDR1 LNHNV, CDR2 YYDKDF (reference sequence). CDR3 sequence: CATSRDRQGQSGTGAFF. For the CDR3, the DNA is TGTGCCACCAGCAGAGACCGTCAAGGACAATCGGGCACTGGAGCTTTCTTT.

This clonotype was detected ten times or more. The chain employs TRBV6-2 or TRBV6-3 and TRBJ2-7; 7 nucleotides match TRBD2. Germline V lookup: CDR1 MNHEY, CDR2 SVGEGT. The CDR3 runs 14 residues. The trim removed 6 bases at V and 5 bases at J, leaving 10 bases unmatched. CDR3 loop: CASRTRLAADEQYF. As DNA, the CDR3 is TGTGCCAGCAGGACCCGGCTAGCGGCTGACGAGCAGTACTTC.

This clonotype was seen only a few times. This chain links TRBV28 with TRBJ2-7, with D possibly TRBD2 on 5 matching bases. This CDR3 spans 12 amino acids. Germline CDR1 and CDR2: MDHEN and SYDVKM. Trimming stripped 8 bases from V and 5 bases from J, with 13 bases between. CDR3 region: CASGLAGDEQYF. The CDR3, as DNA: TGTGCCAGCGGGCTAGCTGGAGACGAGCAGTACTTC.

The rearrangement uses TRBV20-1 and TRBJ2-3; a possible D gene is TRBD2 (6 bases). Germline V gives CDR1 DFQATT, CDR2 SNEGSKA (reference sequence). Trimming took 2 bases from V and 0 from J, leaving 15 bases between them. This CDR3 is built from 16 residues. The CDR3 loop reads CSARPLASSSTDTQYF. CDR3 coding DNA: TGCAGTGCTAGACCCCTAGCGTCTTCTAGCACAGATACGCAGTATTTT.

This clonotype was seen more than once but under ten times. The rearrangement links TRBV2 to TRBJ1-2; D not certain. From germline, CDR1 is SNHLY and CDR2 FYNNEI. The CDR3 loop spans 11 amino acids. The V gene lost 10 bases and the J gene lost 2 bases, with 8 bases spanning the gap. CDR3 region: CATAANYGYTF. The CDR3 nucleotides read TGTGCCACTGCAGCGAACTATGGCTACACCTTC.

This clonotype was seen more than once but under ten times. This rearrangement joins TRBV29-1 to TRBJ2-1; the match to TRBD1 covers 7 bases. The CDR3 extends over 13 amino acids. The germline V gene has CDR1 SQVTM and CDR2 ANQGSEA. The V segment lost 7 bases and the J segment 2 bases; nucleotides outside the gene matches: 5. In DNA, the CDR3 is TGCAGCGGTGGACAGGCAACCTACAATGAGCAGTTCTTC. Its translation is CSGGQATYNEQFF.

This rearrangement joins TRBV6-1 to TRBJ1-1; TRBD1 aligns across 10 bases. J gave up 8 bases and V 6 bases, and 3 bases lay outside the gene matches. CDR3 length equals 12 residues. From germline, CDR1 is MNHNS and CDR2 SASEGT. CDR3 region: CASSKDRGEAFF. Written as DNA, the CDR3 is TGTGCCAGCAGCAAGGACAGGGGGGAAGCTTTCTTT.

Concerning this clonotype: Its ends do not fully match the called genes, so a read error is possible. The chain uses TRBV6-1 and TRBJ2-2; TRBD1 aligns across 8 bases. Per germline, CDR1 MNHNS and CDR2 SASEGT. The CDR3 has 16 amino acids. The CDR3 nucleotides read TGTGCCAGCAGACCCCCCCGGGACAGGAACACCGGGGAGCTGGTTTTT. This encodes CASRPPRDRNTGELVF.

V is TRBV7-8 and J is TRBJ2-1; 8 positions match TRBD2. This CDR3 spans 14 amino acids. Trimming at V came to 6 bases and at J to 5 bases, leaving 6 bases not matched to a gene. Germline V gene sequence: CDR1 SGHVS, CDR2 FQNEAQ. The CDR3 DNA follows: TGTGCCAGCAGTTCGGGAGGGGGGGACAATGAGCAGTTCTTC. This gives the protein CASSSGGGDNEQFF.

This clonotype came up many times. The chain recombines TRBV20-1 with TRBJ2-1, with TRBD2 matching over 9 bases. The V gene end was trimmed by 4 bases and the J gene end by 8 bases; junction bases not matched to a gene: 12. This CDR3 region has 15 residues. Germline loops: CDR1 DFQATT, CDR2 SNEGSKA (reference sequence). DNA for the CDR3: TGCAGTGCTACAACTCTCGCGGGAGGGCCCCATGAGCAGTTCTTC. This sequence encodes CSATTLAGGPHEQFF.

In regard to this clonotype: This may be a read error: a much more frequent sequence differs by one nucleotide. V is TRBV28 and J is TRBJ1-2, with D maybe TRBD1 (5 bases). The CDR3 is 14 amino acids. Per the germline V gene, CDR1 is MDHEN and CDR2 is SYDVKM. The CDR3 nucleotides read TGTGCCAGCAATGATCAGGGTGCTAACTATGGCTACGCCTTC. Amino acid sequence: CASNDQGANYGYAF.

CDR3 sequence reads: CASSTRPGNNEQYF. CDR3 nucleotides: TGTGCCAGCAGCACCCGGCCCGGGAACAACGAGCAGTACTTC. The gene calls are TRBV12-3 or TRBV12-4 and TRBJ2-7, with D perhaps TRBD2 (5 bases). V was shortened by 6 bases and J by 5 bases, with 17 bases between the two germline ends. The CDR3 consists of 14 residues.

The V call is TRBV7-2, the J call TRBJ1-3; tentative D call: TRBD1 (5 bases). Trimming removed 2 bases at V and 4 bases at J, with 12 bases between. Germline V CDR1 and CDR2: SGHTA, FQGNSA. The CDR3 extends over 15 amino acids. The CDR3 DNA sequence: TGTGCCAGCAGCTTAAGTGTCAGGGCGGGAAACACCATATATTTT. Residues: CASSLSVRAGNTIYF.

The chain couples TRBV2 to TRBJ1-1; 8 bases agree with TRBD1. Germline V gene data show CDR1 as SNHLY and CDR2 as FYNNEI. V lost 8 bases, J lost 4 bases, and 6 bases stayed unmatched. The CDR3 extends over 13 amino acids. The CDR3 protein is CASADRGGTEAFF. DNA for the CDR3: TGTGCCAGCGCAGACAGGGGAGGCACTGAAGCTTTCTTT. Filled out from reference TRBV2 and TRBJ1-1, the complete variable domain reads EPEVTQTPSHQVTQMGQEVILRCVPISNHLYFYWYRQILGQKVEFLVSFYNNEISEKSEIFDDQFSVERPDGSNFTLKIRSTKLEDSAMYFCASADRGGTEAFFGQGTRLTVV.

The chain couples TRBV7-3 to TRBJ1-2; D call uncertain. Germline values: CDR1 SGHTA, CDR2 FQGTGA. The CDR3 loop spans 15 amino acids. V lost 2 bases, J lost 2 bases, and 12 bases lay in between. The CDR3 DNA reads TGTGCCAGCAGCTTAGGAGGGATGTCAAACTATGGCTACACCTTC. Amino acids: CASSLGGMSNYGYTF.

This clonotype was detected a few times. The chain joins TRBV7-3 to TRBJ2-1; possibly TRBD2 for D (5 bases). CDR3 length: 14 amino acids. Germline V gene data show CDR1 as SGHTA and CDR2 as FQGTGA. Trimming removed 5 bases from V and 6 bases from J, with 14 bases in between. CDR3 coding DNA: TGTGCCAGCAGCCTTGGGAGACTTGGCAATGAGCAGTTCTTC. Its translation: CASSLGRLGNEQFF.